This T cell receptor beta chain was captured in a study of cytomegalovirus exposure and HLA in healthy donors. Regarding this clone: Its specificity is unknown.

The V and J ends lost 7 bases and 2 bases, in that order; junction bases with no gene match: 11. CDR1 is GTSNPN and CDR2 is SVGIG in the germline V gene (reference sequence). This CDR3 is 15 amino acids long. The approximately 120-subject validation cohort, separate from the roughly 700-subject first cohort, included the donors. Repertoires were generated with immunoSEQ multiplex PCR, while TCRdb's copy carries only in-frame clones and drops some. The data hold about 190,000 clones, with 86% observed a single time. Whole-study results and caveats: Researchers catalogued about 150 TCR beta chains as cytomegalovirus-associated. Subsequent analysis found a tendency for first-cohort TCR clusters to co-occur within the 95 to 150 validation repertoires.

Sequenced input: PBMCs. The chain has TRBV30 and TRBJ2-7; 10 nucleotides align to TRBD2. The sequence derives from a woman between 18 and 29 years old in good health and CMV-seronegative. The CDR3 sequence: CASNPIAGGTYEQYF. CDR3 coding DNA: TGTGCCTCTAACCCAATAGCGGGGGGTACCTACGAGCAGTACTTC.